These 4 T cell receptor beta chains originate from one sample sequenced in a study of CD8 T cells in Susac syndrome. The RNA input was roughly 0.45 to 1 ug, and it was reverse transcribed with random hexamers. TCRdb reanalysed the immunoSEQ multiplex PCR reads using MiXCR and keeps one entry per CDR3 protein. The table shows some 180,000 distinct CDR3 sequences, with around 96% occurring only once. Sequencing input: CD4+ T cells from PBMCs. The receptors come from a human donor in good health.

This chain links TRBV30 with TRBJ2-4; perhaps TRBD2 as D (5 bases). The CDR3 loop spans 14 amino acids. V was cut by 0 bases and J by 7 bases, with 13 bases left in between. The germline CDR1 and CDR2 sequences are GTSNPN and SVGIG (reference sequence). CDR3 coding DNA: TGTGCCTGGAGTGTCACGGCGCGGGCCAACATTCAGTACTTC. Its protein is CAWSVTARANIQYF.

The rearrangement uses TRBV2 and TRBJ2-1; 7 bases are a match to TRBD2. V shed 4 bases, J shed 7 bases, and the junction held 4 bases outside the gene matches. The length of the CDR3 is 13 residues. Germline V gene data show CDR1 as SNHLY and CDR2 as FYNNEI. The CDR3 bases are TGTGCCAGCAGTGTTACTAGCGAGAATGAGCAGTTCTTC. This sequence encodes CASSVTSENEQFF. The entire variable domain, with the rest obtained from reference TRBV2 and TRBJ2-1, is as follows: EPEVTQTPSHQVTQMGQEVILRCVPISNHLYFYWYRQILGQKVEFLVSFYNNEISEKSEIFDDQFSVERPDGSNFTLKIRSTKLEDSAMYFCASSVTSENEQFFGPGTRLTVL.

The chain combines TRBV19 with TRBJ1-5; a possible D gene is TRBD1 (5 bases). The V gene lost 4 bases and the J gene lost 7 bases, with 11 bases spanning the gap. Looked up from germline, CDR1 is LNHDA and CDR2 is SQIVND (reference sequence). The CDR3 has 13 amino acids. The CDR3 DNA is TGTGCCAGTAGTACCCCGGGGGGGCAGCCCCAGCATTTT. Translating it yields CASSTPGGQPQHF.

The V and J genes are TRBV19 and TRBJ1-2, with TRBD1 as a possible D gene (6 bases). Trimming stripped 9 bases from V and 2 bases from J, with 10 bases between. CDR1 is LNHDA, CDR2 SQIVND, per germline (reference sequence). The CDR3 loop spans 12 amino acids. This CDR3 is CASKQGNYGYTF. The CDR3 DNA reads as TGTGCCAGCAAACAGGGAAACTATGGCTACACCTTC.